The 25 T cell receptor beta chains below come from one sample, sequenced in a study of shared clonotypes between healthy human individuals. The protocol was immunoSEQ multiplex PCR, while the TCRdb copy is restricted to in-frame clones and leaves out a portion. The sample includes millions of clones, 85% to 95% seen only once; the top ten take 0.1% to 0.15%. The sample taken for sequencing was naive CD4+ T cells sorted from blood. Subset of the sample: CD45RA+ positively selected. All receptors come from a young man in good health.

This clone was observed once. At the DNA level, this CDR3 is encoded by other sequences in the same sample as well. The chain joins TRBV7-8 to TRBJ1-5; D not certain. The CDR3 consists of 13 residues. V lost 1 base, J lost 4 bases, and 5 bases lay in between. The V gene's germline CDR1 is SGHVS and CDR2 FQNEAQ. The CDR3 is CASSLGANQPQHF. DNA of the CDR3: TGTGCCAGCAGCTTAGGGGCGAATCAGCCCCAGCATTTT.

The V call is TRBV11-2, the J call TRBJ2-3; TRBD2 agrees at 8 bases. The CDR3 is 15 amino acids. CDR1 SGHAT and CDR2 FQNNGV come from the germline V gene. V lost 5 bases to trimming and J lost 5 bases; unmatched junction nucleotides: 9. CDR3 bases: TGTGCCAGCAGCATTAGCGGGAAGGGGGTAGATACGCAGTATTTT. It specifies CASSISGKGVDTQYF.

To note about this clone: Other DNA sequences in the sample encode the same CDR3. The V call is TRBV7-9, the J call TRBJ1-2; D not resolved. The germline V and J ends were trimmed by 1 base and 4 bases, with 7 bases remaining between them. CDR3 length: 13 residues. CDR1 SEHNR and CDR2 FQNEAQ come from the germline V gene (reference sequence). The CDR3: CASSLGEGYGYTF. The CDR3 nucleotides read TGTGCCAGCAGCTTAGGGGAGGGCTATGGCTACACCTTC. Looking up the rest from reference TRBV7-9 and TRBJ1-2 gives the full variable domain: DTGVSQNPRHKITKRGQNVTFRCDPISEHNRLYWYRQTLGQGPEFLTYFQNEAQLEKSRLLSDRFSAERPKGSFSTLEIQRTEQGDSAMYLCASSLGEGYGYTFGSGTRLTVV.

The chain has TRBV7-2 and TRBJ2-1; no definite D call. Germline CDR1 SGHTA, CDR2 FQGNSA. Deletions cut 1 base from V and 6 bases from J, with 7 bases between. CDR3 size: 13 residues. In DNA form, the CDR3 reads TGTGCCAGCAGCTTAGAAGGGATCAATGAGCAGTTCTTC. Its translation: CASSLEGINEQFF.

The rearrangement uses TRBV4-3 and TRBJ1-6; TRBD1 matches 8 bases. The V and J ends lost 5 bases and 10 bases, in that order; junction bases with no gene match: 4. This CDR3 comprises 13 residues. The germline gives CDR1 LGHNA, CDR2 YSLEER. The CDR3 region is CASSYDRGSPLHF. Written as DNA, the CDR3 is TGCGCCAGCAGCTACGACAGGGGCTCACCCCTCCACTTT.

The chain couples TRBV4-3 to TRBJ2-2; 8 bases match TRBD2. Germline CDR1 LGHNA, CDR2 YSLEER. The CDR3 runs to 17 residues. Losses at the gene ends were 4 bases for V and 4 bases for J; bases not matched to a gene: 11. DNA for the CDR3: TGCGCCAGCAGCCGAGCACTAGCGGCTTTAGGCACCGGGGAGCTGTTTTTT. Its translation: CASSRALAALGTGELFF.

The rearrangement uses TRBV18 and TRBJ1-2; no reliable D call. The CDR3 has 17 residues. V lost 0 bases and J 4 bases, leaving 18 bases between the germline ends. Germline CDR1 reads KGHSH; CDR2 reads LQKENI. As DNA, the CDR3 is TGTGCCAGCTCACCACCAATGGGTCCTTCGAAATCCTATGGCTACACCTTC. Translating it yields CASSPPMGPSKSYGYTF.

CDR3 loop: CASSPLRNNSPLHF. For the CDR3, the DNA is TGTGCCAGCAGCCCACTCAGGAATAATTCACCCCTCCACTTT. This sequence joins TRBV27 and TRBJ1-6; D gene uncertain. The germline gives CDR1 MNHEY, CDR2 SMNVEV (reference sequence). Trimming removed 6 bases from V and 5 bases from J, with 11 bases in between. The CDR3 is 14 residues long.

The chain employs TRBV2 and TRBJ2-5; possible D gene TRBD2, 5 bases. The CDR3 runs 11 residues. Trimming took 6 bases from V and 9 from J, leaving 11 bases between them. The germline V gene encodes CDR1 SNHLY and CDR2 FYNNEI. As DNA, the CDR3 is TGTGCCAGCAGACTAGGAGTGTCCCAGTACTTC. Protein sequence: CASRLGVSQYF.

CDR3 nucleotide sequence: TGTGCCAGCAGCTTCCAAAATTCACCCCTCCACTTT. Translating it yields CASSFQNSPLHF. This sequence joins TRBV6-5 and TRBJ1-6; D remains ambiguous. CDR3 size: 12 residues. Deletions cut 6 bases from V and 7 bases from J, with 7 bases between. Germline CDR1 and CDR2: MNHEY and SVGAGI.

J is TRBJ2-5 and V is TRBV6-4; D may be TRBD2 (5 bases). The CDR3 is 17 residues long. CDR1 MRHNA and CDR2 SNTAGT come from the germline V gene. The V end was cut by 6 bases, the J end by 2 bases, with 22 bases between. The CDR3 spells CASSQGHGPIAQETQYF. CDR3 coding DNA: TGTGCCAGCAGCCAAGGGCACGGACCGATAGCGCAAGAGACCCAGTACTTC.

CDR3 sequence: CASSSKAGGQETQYF. The CDR3 DNA follows: TGTGCCAGCAGCTCCAAAGCGGGGGGGCAAGAGACCCAGTACTTC. The chain recombines TRBV11-2 with TRBJ2-5; 10 bases fit TRBD2. CDR3 length: 15 amino acids. In germline, CDR1 is SGHAT, CDR2 FQNNGV. Trimming cost V 4 bases and J 2 bases; bases outside gene matches: 4.

This clone was detected only once. The genes are TRBV18 and TRBJ2-7; 9 nucleotides match TRBD1. CDR3 length: 14 amino acids. The V gene end was trimmed by 5 bases and the J gene end by 3 bases; junction bases not matched to a gene: 5. Germline V gene lookup returns CDR1 KGHSH and CDR2 LQKENI. In DNA form, the CDR3 reads TGTGCCAGCTCAACGTGGGACAGGGACTACGAGCAGTACTTC. Translation gives CASSTWDRDYEQYF. Using reference TRBV18 and TRBJ2-7 for the parts outside the CDR3, the full variable domain is NAGVMQNPRHLVRRRGQEARLRCSPMKGHSHVYWYRQLPEEGLKFMVYLQKENIIDESGMPKERFSAEFPKEGPSILRIQQVVRGDSAAYFCASSTWDRDYEQYFGPGTRLTVT.

The chain combines TRBV5-6 with TRBJ1-1, with TRBD1 matching 7 bases. Per the germline V gene, CDR1 is SGHDT and CDR2 is YYEEEE. This CDR3 has 17 residues. V dropped 0 bases and J dropped 0; count of bases not matched to a gene: 8. CDR3 residues: CASSLGRGQIMNTEAFF. The DNA for the CDR3 is TGTGCCAGCAGCTTGGGCAGGGGACAGATCATGAACACTGAAGCTTTCTTT. Full variable domain (remainder filled in from reference TRBV5-6 and TRBJ1-1): DAGVTQSPTHLIKTRGQQVTLRCSPKSGHDTVSWYQQALGQGPQFIFQYYEEEERQRGNFPDRFSGHQFPNYSSELNVNALLLGDSALYLCASSLGRGQIMNTEAFFGQGTRLTVV.

The chain uses TRBV12-5 and TRBJ2-3, with D unclear. The CDR3 runs 14 residues. The V gene lost 7 bases and the J gene lost 1 base, with 12 bases spanning the gap. CDR1 is LGHNT, CDR2 FRNRAP, per germline. The CDR3 nucleotides read TGTGCTAGTGCATTTTTCGTGGGCACAGATACGCAGTATTTT. Its protein is CASAFFVGTDTQYF.

V and J are TRBV9 and TRBJ2-1, with D tentatively TRBD1 or TRBD2 (5 bases each). CDR3 length equals 16 residues. Germline V gene sequence: CDR1 SGDLS, CDR2 YYNGEE. The V and J ends lost 2 bases and 0 bases respectively, with 12 bases between them. CDR3 DNA: TGTGCCAGCAGCGTTCCGGGACCCAGCTCCTACAATGAGCAGTTCTTC. Protein: CASSVPGPSSYNEQFF.

To note about this clone: A read error may be the cause here, since a much bigger clone is one base away. The identical CDR3 is also encoded by other nucleotide sequences in the sample. The rearrangement joins TRBV5-4 to TRBJ1-6; the D is unclear. The V gene's germline CDR1 is SGHNT and CDR2 YYREEE (reference sequence). The CDR3 contains 13 residues. The V gene lost 0 bases and the J gene lost 6 bases, with 4 bases spanning the gap. CDR3 DNA: TGTGCCAGCAGCTTGGGGGGTAATTCACCCCTCCACTTT. The encoded protein is CASSLGGNSPLHF.

Turning to this clone: This CDR3 is also generated by other DNA sequences in the sample. This sequence joins TRBV6-5 and TRBJ2-7, with D unclear. The CDR3 loop spans 11 amino acids. Between the trimmed V and J ends, which lost 6 bases and 5 bases, there was a span of 8 bases. Germline lookup yields CDR1 MNHEY and CDR2 SVGAGI. The CDR3 DNA is TGTGCCAGCAGCCGAGACCACGAGCAGTACTTC. This codes for CASSRDHEQYF.

J is TRBJ2-3 and V is TRBV11-2; the D is unclear. Trimming stripped 0 bases from V and 0 bases from J, with 10 bases between. Germline CDR1 SGHAT, CDR2 FQNNGV. The CDR3 totals 16 residues. The CDR3 coding sequence is TGTGCCAGCAGCTTAGAAGGCCGAAAAAGCACAGATACGCAGTATTTT. Its translation: CASSLEGRKSTDTQYF.

V is TRBV2 and J is TRBJ1-6; the D is unclear. Germline loops: CDR1 SNHLY, CDR2 FYNNEI. V dropped 5 bases and J dropped 0 bases, with 8 bases sitting between them. The CDR3 is 15 residues long. CDR3 DNA: TGTGCCAGCAGTTCGGGGAGCTCCTATAATTCACCCCTCCACTTT. It specifies CASSSGSSYNSPLHF.

V gene TRBV25-1 combines with J gene TRBJ2-7, with D possibly matching TRBD2 (5 bases). The CDR3 is 11 amino acids. The V end lost 8 bases, the J end lost 5 bases, and 10 bases lay between the germline ends. From germline, CDR1 is MGHDK and CDR2 SYGVNS. This CDR3 reads CASRVGDEQYF. DNA for the CDR3: TGTGCCAGCCGGGTCGGGGACGAGCAGTACTTC.

This chain connects TRBV27 to TRBJ1-6, with no clear D. The CDR3 totals 15 residues. Trimming shortened V by 3 bases and J by 9 bases, and 15 bases separated the two germline ends. Germline CDR1 reads MNHEY; CDR2 reads SMNVEV (reference sequence). CDR3 protein: CASSFGQTYGSPLHF. CDR3 bases: TGTGCCAGCAGTTTTGGTCAGACATACGGTTCACCCCTCCACTTT.

The CDR3 spells CATTGSYEQYF. Written as DNA, the CDR3 is TGTGCCACCACTGGCTCCTACGAGCAGTACTTC. This chain uses TRBV10-3 with TRBJ2-7; no reliable D call. The CDR3 has 11 residues. The germline gives CDR1 ENHRY, CDR2 SYGVKD. The V and J ends lost 10 bases and 0 bases respectively, with 7 bases between them.

The chain combines TRBV5-1 with TRBJ1-4, with 7 positions matching TRBD1. CDR3 length equals 15 residues. The V segment lost 4 bases and the J segment 4 bases; nucleotides outside the gene matches: 7. Germline V gene sequence: CDR1 SGHRS, CDR2 YFSETQ. The CDR3 nucleotides read TGCGCCAGCAGCCCGGACAGGACCGTTAATGAAAAACTGTTTTTT. Translated, it gives CASSPDRTVNEKLFF. The full variable domain, its missing parts supplied by reference TRBV5-1 and TRBJ1-4, is KAGVTQTPRYLIKTRGQQVTLSCSPISGHRSVSWYQQTPGQGLQFLFEYFSETQRNKGNFPGRFSGRQFSNSRSEMNVSTLELGDSALYLCASSPDRTVNEKLFFGSGTQLSVL.

The chain is built from TRBV7-9 and TRBJ2-2; D is possibly TRBD1 (6 bases). V lost 5 bases to trimming and J lost 1 base, with 14 bases between them. The CDR3 runs to 16 residues. Per germline, CDR1 SEHNR and CDR2 FQNEAQ (reference sequence). The CDR3 sequence is CASSLQGLRNTGELFF. The CDR3 DNA reads TGTGCCAGCAGCCTACAGGGCCTTAGGAACACCGGGGAGCTGTTTTTT. The complete variable domain, with remaining parts taken from reference TRBV7-9 and TRBJ2-2, reads DTGVSQNPRHKITKRGQNVTFRCDPISEHNRLYWYRQTLGQGPEFLTYFQNEAQLEKSRLLSDRFSAERPKGSFSTLEIQRTEQGDSAMYLCASSLQGLRNTGELFFGEGSRLTVL.